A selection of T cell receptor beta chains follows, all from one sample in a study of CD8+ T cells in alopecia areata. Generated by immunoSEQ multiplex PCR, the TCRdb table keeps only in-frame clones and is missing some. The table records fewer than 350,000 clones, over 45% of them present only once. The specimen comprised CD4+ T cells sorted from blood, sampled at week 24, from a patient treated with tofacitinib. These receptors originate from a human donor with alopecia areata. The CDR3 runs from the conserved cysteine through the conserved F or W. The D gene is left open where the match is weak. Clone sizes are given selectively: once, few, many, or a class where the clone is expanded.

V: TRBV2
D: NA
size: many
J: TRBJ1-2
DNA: TGTGCCAGCAGTGTGAAACTTCTACTCTATGGCTACACCTTC
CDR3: CASSVKLLLYGYTF

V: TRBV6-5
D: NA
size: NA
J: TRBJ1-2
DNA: TGTGCCAGCAGTAACCAGTGGGTAACGTCTGGCTACACCTTC
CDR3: CASSNQWVTSGYTF

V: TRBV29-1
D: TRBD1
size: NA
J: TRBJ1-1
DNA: TGCAGCGCCGGACAGGGGACCACTGAAGCTTTCTTT
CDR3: CSAGQGTTEAFF

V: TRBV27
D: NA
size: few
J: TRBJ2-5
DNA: TGTGCCAGCAGTTTATGGGGCGACGAGACCCAGTACTTC
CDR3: CASSLWGDETQYF

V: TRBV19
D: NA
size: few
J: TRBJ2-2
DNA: TGTGCCAGTAGTATCCGGGACACCGGGGAGCTGTTTTTT
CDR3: CASSIRDTGELFF

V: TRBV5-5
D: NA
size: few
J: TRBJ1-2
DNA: TGTGCCAGCAGCTTCTCCGGGCAGGGTTATGGCTACACCTTC
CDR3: CASSFSGQGYGYTF

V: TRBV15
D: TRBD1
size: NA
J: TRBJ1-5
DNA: TGTGCCACCAGCAGACAGGGGGCTTATCAGCCCCAGCATTTT
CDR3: CATSRQGAYQPQHF

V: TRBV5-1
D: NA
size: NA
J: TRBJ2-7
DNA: TGCGCCAGCAGCTTGAAGGGGAGCCAGGGTTACGAGCAGTACTTC
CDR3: CASSLKGSQGYEQYF

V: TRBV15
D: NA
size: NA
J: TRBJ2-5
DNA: TGTGCCACCAGCAGAGATAAGGTCCGGGAGACCCAGTACTTC
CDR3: CATSRDKVRETQYF

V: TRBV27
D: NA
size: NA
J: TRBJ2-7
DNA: TGTGCCAGCATCGGCCCCTACGAGCAGTACTTC
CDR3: CASIGPYEQYF

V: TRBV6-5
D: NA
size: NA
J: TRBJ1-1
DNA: TGTGCCAGCACCCCGCGGGGGAGGGACACTGAAGCTTTCTTT
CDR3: CASTPRGRDTEAFF

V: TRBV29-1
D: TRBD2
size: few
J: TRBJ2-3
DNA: TGCAGCGTTGAAGCGGGGGGTTGGGATACGCAGTATTTT
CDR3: CSVEAGGWDTQYF

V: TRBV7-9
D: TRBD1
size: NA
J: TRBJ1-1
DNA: TGTGCCAGCAGCCCTCGACAGGGGGCGGTCACTGAAGCTTTCTTT
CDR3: CASSPRQGAVTEAFF

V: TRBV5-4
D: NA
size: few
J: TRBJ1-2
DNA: TGTGCCAGCAGCCCCTCCTGGGGGCCGGCTAACTATGGCTACACCTTC
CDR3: CASSPSWGPANYGYTF

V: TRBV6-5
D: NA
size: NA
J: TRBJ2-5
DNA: TGTGCCAGCAGTTCCCGGACACAGACCTTCCAAGAGACCCAGTACTTC
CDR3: CASSSRTQTFQETQYF

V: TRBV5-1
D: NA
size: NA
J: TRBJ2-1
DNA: TGCGCCAGCAGCTCACCGACAGCTCTTACTATCAATGAGCAGTTCTTC
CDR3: CASSSPTALTINEQFF

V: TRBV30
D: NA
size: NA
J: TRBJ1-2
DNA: TGTGCCTGGAGTGCATCGACTGAATATGGCTACACCTTC
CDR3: CAWSASTEYGYTF

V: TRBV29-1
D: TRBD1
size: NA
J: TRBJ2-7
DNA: TGCAGCGTTGAAGCTAGTTACAGGGGAAACGAGCAGTACTTC
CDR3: CSVEASYRGNEQYF

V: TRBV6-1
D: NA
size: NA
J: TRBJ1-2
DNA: TGTGCCAGCAGTCGAGTTTTCGAAGCTAACTATGGCTACACCTTC
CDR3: CASSRVFEANYGYTF

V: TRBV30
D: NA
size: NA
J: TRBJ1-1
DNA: TGTGCCTGGAGGTCCGGGACGATTAACCGAAAAGCTTTCTTT
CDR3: CAWRSGTINRKAFF

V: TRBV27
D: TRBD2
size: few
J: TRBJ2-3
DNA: TGTGCCAGCAGTGCCTCGGGACTAGGTCTGTATTTT
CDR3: CASSASGLGLYF

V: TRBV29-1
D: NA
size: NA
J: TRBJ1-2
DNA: TGCAGCGTTTTACGGAGGGCTTATGGCTACACCTTC
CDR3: CSVLRRAYGYTF

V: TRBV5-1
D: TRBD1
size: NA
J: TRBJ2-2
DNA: TGCGCCAGCAGCTCGGGGACAGGGAACACCGGGGAGCTGTTTTTT
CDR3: CASSSGTGNTGELFF

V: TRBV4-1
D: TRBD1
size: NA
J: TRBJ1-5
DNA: TGCGCCAGCAGCCCGAGCGAGACAGGGCACAATCAGCCCCAGCATTTT
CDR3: CASSPSETGHNQPQHF

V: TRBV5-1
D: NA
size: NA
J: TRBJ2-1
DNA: TGCGCCAGCAGCCCCGACAATGAGCAGTTCTTC
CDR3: CASSPDNEQFF

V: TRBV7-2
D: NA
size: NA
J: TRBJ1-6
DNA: TGTGCCAGCAGCTTGAGACAGACTAATTCACCCCTCCACTTT
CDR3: CASSLRQTNSPLHF

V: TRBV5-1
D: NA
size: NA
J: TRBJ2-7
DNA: TGCGCCAGCAGCCTGGTGGGCGGGGGCCCCCTCTCCTACGAGCAGTACTTC
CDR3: CASSLVGGGPLSYEQYF

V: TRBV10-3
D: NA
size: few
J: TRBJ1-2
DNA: TGTGCCACACTAGGGGTCAGGGGAGGAGAAGGCTACACCTTC
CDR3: CATLGVRGGEGYTF